A selection of T cell receptor beta chains follows, all from one sample in a study of T cells after yellow fever vaccination. MiXCR was run by TCRdb on the 5' RACE reads, yielding one entry per CDR3 protein. The table has about 160,000 distinct CDR3 sequences, approximately 6.7% seen once. Sequenced here: CD4+ T cells sorted from PBMCs, sampled less than 6 days after the first yellow fever vaccination. The receptors derive from a man aged 18 to 29 who received the YFV17D yellow fever vaccine. The CDR3 runs from the conserved cysteine through the conserved F or W. The D gene is left open where the match is weak. Some rows have no size entry. The others give once, few or many, or a class for an expanded clone.

clone_size d_call j_call v_call cdr3_nt cdr3_aa
many TRBD2 TRBJ2-1 TRBV11-2 TGTGCCAGCAGCCATACCGGGACTAGAGGTTCCTACAATGAGCAGTTCTTC CASSHTGTRGSYNEQFF
many - TRBJ1-1 TRBV5-1 TGCGCCAGCAGCTTGGGGGGGGGTTGGACTGAAGCTTTCTTT CASSLGGGWTEAFF
few TRBD1 TRBJ1-2 TRBV30 TGTGCCTGGAGTGGGACAGGGACTTATGGCTACACCTTC CAWSGTGTYGYTF
many - TRBJ2-2 TRBV28 TGTGCCAGCAGCCTGGCTGACACCGGGGAGCTGTTTTTT CASSLADTGELFF
few TRBD2 TRBJ2-5 TRBV29-1 TGCAGCGCGACTAGCGGGGGCACGATTGAGACCCAGTACTTC CSATSGGTIETQYF
few TRBD2 TRBJ2-2 TRBV7-2 TGTGCCAGCATTACGGGACTAGCGGGGGGGCCCGGGGAGCTGTTTTTT CASITGLAGGPGELFF
- TRBD1 TRBJ1-1 TRBV20-1 TGCAGTGCTATAACAGGGGAAAGGACTGAAGCTTTCTTT CSAITGERTEAFF
- TRBD1 TRBJ2-7 TRBV7-9 TGTGCCAGCACCTCGGGGACAGGGGGCGAAAACGAGCAGTACTTC CASTSGTGGENEQYF
many - TRBJ2-3 TRBV10-3 TGTGCCATTGGGGGGACAGATACGCAGTATTTT CAIGGTDTQYF
- TRBD1 TRBJ1-3 TRBV30 TGTGCCTGGAGTGCTCGACTGGACAGGGGGTTCTCTGGGAACACCATATATTTT CAWSARLDRGFSGNTIYF
- TRBD1 TRBJ1-4 TRBV4-1 TGCGCCAGCAGCCAACCCCCCGCAGGGGGCCGTGGAAAACTGTTTTTT CASSQPPAGGRGKLFF
- - TRBJ2-1 TRBV19 TGTGCCAGCCTCAGTTACTCCTACAATGAGCAGTTCTTC CASLSYSYNEQFF
many - TRBJ1-1 TRBV10-3 TGTGCCATCAGTGATCTGGAAGGGGTGGGGAACACTGAAGCTTTCTTT CAISDLEGVGNTEAFF
- TRBD2 TRBJ2-1 TRBV20-1 TGCAGTGCTATAGCGGGGGGGCGGAATGAGCAGTTCTTC CSAIAGGRNEQFF
- TRBD1 TRBJ2-1 TRBV11-3 TGTGCCAGCAGCTTAGATCGGGACAGGCCCCAGTTCTTC CASSLDRDRPQFF
many - TRBJ2-7 TRBV20-1 TGCAGTGTCTACAGGCCCCTAGGCTCCTACGAGCAGTACTTC CSVYRPLGSYEQYF
many - TRBJ2-3 TRBV5-5 TGTGCCAGCAGCCCCCCGGGTCTATCGACAGATACGCAGTATTTT CASSPPGLSTDTQYF
many TRBD1 TRBJ1-2 TRBV7-2 TGTGCCAGCAGCGCCCAGACAGGGGCGGGTGGCTACACCTTC CASSAQTGAGGYTF
- TRBD1 TRBJ1-3 TRBV2 TGTGCCAGCAGCGTAGGACAGGAGACGGGAAACACCATATATTTT CASSVGQETGNTIYF
many - TRBJ1-4 TRBV12-3/TRBV12-4 TGTGCCAGCAGTTTAGGAACAACTAATGAAAAACTGTTTTTT CASSLGTTNEKLFF
- - TRBJ1-4 TRBV20-1 TGCAGTGCTAGAGTAACCCACGTTAGTGAAAAACTGTTTTTT CSARVTHVSEKLFF
many - TRBJ1-2 TRBV5-1 TGCGCCAGCAGCACAGGGTTGCCTAACTATGGCTACACCTTC CASSTGLPNYGYTF
- - TRBJ2-2 TRBV5-1 TGCGCCAGCAGCTCGACCGGGGCGCATTCCGGGGAGCTGTTTTTT CASSSTGAHSGELFF
many - TRBJ2-2 TRBV5-4 TGTGCCAGCAGAGGACAGATGAACACCGGGGAGCTGTTTTTT CASRGQMNTGELFF
many TRBD1 TRBJ2-4 TRBV7-2 TGTGCCAGCAGCCCACCGGGGACAGGTCATATTCAGTACTTC CASSPPGTGHIQYF
few - TRBJ2-2 TRBV5-1 TGCGCCAGCAGAACGGGGATCGCCGGGGAGCTGTTTTTT CASRTGIAGELFF
many - TRBJ2-6 TRBV4-3 TGCGCCAGCAGCCAAAAGGCAGCGACGGCTGGGGCCAACGTCCTGACTTTC CASSQKAATAGANVLTF
few TRBD1 TRBJ1-2 TRBV7-9 TGTGCCAGCAGCCGGGACAGGGAGGATGGCTACACCTTC CASSRDREDGYTF
many TRBD1 TRBJ1-1 TRBV25-1 TGTGCCAGCAGTGAATGGGGACAGGAAGAAGCTTTCTTT CASSEWGQEEAFF
- TRBD1 TRBJ1-6 TRBV4-1 TGCGCCATCAGCCAGGTCGGCAGACAGGGGAGAAGTTCACCCCTCCACTTT CAISQVGRQGRSSPLHF
many - TRBJ1-1 TRBV6-2/TRBV6-3 TGTGCCAGCAGTAGGTGGGGGGAAACTGAAGCTTTCTTT CASSRWGETEAFF